These 21 T cell receptor beta chains came from one sample sequenced in a study of shared clonotypes between healthy human individuals. Produced via immunoSEQ multiplex PCR; TCRdb's table is partial and in-frame only. This sample has 450,000 to 600,000 clones; 75% to 85% occur once, and the top ten carry around 13%. The specimen sequenced was PBMCs. The receptors were sampled from a woman between 35 and 50 years old in good health. Some clones in this sample may be carry-over from other donors' samples.

CDR3 sequence: CASSPNGPTEGELFF. The CDR3 bases are TGTGCCAGCAGTCCGAACGGGCCTACAGAGGGGGAGCTGTTTTTT. The chain uses TRBV6-5 and TRBJ2-2, with D hard to call. CDR1 and CDR2 (germline): MNHEY, SVGAGI. The V gene lost 5 bases and the J gene lost 8 bases, with 18 bases spanning the gap. The CDR3 is 15 residues long.

The chain joins TRBV4-3 to TRBJ2-2; TRBD2 might be the D (6 bases). The CDR3 has 15 residues. Germline CDR1 is LGHNA and CDR2 is YSLEER. The ends were cut back, 0 bases at V and 3 bases at J, with 8 bases in the middle. DNA of the CDR3: TGCGCCAGCAGCCAAGATGGGGACTACACCGGGGAGCTGTTTTTT. It specifies CASSQDGDYTGELFF.

V usage is TRBV5-1 and J usage is TRBJ2-5; possibly TRBD1 or TRBD2 for D (5 bases each). The germline CDR1 and CDR2 sequences are SGHRS and YFSETQ. The CDR3 loop spans 15 amino acids. Trimming cost V 0 bases and J 4 bases, with 13 bases left between them. The CDR3 sequence is CASSLAQGDGETQYF. CDR3 sequence (DNA): TGCGCCAGCAGCTTGGCCCAAGGGGACGGAGAGACCCAGTACTTC.

The sample holds many counts of this clone. The J gene is TRBJ1-5, the V gene TRBV6-1; D gene uncertain. V lost 5 bases and J 5 bases, leaving 13 bases between the germline ends. CDR1 and CDR2 (germline): MNHNS, SASEGT. This CDR3 comprises 14 residues. The CDR3: CASSRGNLDQPQHF. The CDR3 bases are TGTGCCAGCAGTAGAGGGAATCTGGATCAGCCCCAGCATTTT.

The chain has TRBV7-8 and TRBJ1-2; 7 bases are a match to TRBD1. With V trimmed by 3 bases and J by 1 base, 8 bases remained unmatched. Germline V CDR1 and CDR2: SGHVS, FQNEAQ. The CDR3 length is 16 residues. CDR3 DNA sequence: TGTGCCAGCAGCTTTAGCGGGACAGCCGTTAACTATGGCTACACCTTC. Its protein is CASSFSGTAVNYGYTF.

The table lists this clone with a few counts. The V call is TRBV19, the J call TRBJ2-7; 10 bases map to TRBD1. CDR1 and CDR2 (germline): LNHDA, SQIVND (reference sequence). The CDR3 has 15 residues. V was pared by 4 bases and J by 1 base, with 4 bases of the junction left unmatched. This CDR3 reads CASSRGQGVSYEQYF. CDR3 nucleotide sequence: TGTGCCAGTAGTAGAGGACAGGGGGTATCCTACGAGCAGTACTTC. Based on the CDR3 plus reference TRBV19 and TRBJ2-7, the full variable domain is DGGITQSPKYLFRKEGQNVTLSCEQNLNHDAMYWYRQDPGQGLRLIYYSQIVNDFQKGDIAEGYSVSREKKESFPLTVTSAQKNPTAFYLCASSRGQGVSYEQYFGPGTRLTVT.

The CDR3 loop reads CASSQEPVNTEAFF. CDR3 in DNA: TGCGCCAGCAGCCAAGAGCCAGTGAACACTGAAGCTTTCTTT. The J gene is TRBJ1-1, the V gene TRBV4-1; D is unresolved. Per germline, CDR1 MGHRA and CDR2 YSYEKL. The CDR3 length is 14 residues. Trimming cost V 0 bases and J 0 bases, with 5 bases left between them.

DNA of the CDR3: TGTGCCACCAGCAGAGATTTCACGACCGGGGAGCTGTTTTTT. Translating it yields CATSRDFTTGELFF. The rearrangement links TRBV15 to TRBJ2-2; D not resolved. CDR3 length: 14 amino acids. Germline assignment: CDR1 LNHNV and CDR2 YYDKDF (reference sequence). Trimming removed 0 bases from V and 5 bases from J, with 7 bases in between.

V usage is TRBV5-1 and J usage is TRBJ1-2; no firm D call. Trimming removed 4 bases at V and 5 bases at J, with 12 bases between. This CDR3 comprises 13 residues. Per the germline V gene, CDR1 is SGHRS and CDR2 is YFSETQ. The CDR3 region has the DNA TGCGCCAGCAGCAGCCCCTCTAGTTATGGCTACACCTTC. Its protein is CASSSPSSYGYTF. The full variable domain, rest sourced from reference TRBV5-1 and TRBJ1-2, is KAGVTQTPRYLIKTRGQQVTLSCSPISGHRSVSWYQQTPGQGLQFLFEYFSETQRNKGNFPGRFSGRQFSNSRSEMNVSTLELGDSALYLCASSSPSSYGYTFGSGTRLTVV.

The chain employs TRBV7-9 and TRBJ1-2; D might be TRBD1 (6 bases). Per germline, CDR1 SEHNR and CDR2 FQNEAQ (reference sequence). This CDR3 is built from 14 residues. Trimming removed 2 bases from V and 4 bases from J, with 11 bases in between. The CDR3 DNA reads as TGTGCCAGCAGCTTAACGGCACAGGGCTATGGCTACACCTTC. It codes for CASSLTAQGYGYTF.

The CDR3 DNA reads as TGTGCCAGCAGCTTGGGGCTATACACCGGGGAGCTGTTTTTT. Residues: CASSLGLYTGELFF. The chain joins TRBV7-3 to TRBJ2-2; tentative D call: TRBD1 (5 bases). The CDR3 loop spans 14 amino acids. In germline, CDR1 is SGHTA, CDR2 FQGTGA. V was pared by 3 bases and J by 3 bases, with 8 bases between.

The chain uses TRBV28 and TRBJ2-2, with 11 bases that match TRBD2. Unmatched junction bases numbered 5, after V lost 6 bases and J lost 5 bases. This CDR3 region has 15 residues. CDR1 and CDR2 (germline): MDHEN, SYDVKM. CDR3 protein: CASSRLAGLTGELFF. CDR3 DNA: TGTGCCAGCAGCCGACTAGCGGGATTAACCGGGGAGCTGTTTTTT.

At least ten counts were recorded for this clone. The chain joins TRBV7-2 to TRBJ2-1; TRBD1 might be the D (6 bases). V was trimmed by 4 bases and J by 4 bases, leaving 17 bases between them. This CDR3 has 16 residues. Germline CDR1 and CDR2: SGHTA and FQGNSA. The CDR3 is CASSSNRAGDYNEQFF. The CDR3 region has the DNA TGTGCCAGCAGCTCCAACAGGGCAGGGGATTACAATGAGCAGTTCTTC.

The chain has TRBV21-1 and TRBJ2-5; TRBD1, the D gene given by the table, was not confirmed from the DNA. TRBV21-1 is reported as a pseudogene. The CDR3 consists of 18 residues. The CDR3 sequence is CASSKVAPGQADGETQYF. The CDR3 DNA reads TGTGCCAGCAGCAAAGTAGCCCCGGGACAGGCTGATGGGGAGACCCAGTACTTC.

This clone was counted at least ten times. A junction end diverges from the germline sequence, so it may reflect a read error. The chain has TRBV19 and TRBJ1-5; no reliable D call. Germline V gene sequence: CDR1 LNHDA, CDR2 SQIVND (reference sequence). This CDR3 is 12 amino acids long. CDR3 region: CASSLDDQPQHF. The CDR3 DNA reads as TGTGCCAGTAGTTTAGACGATCAGCCCCAGCATTTT.

This rearrangement joins TRBV29-1 to TRBJ1-1; no clear D. Looked up from germline, CDR1 is SQVTM and CDR2 is ANQGSEA. This CDR3 region has 15 residues. V lost 5 bases to trimming and J lost 3 bases, with 19 bases between them. The CDR3 spells CSVLLPASWDTEAFF. In DNA, the CDR3 is TGCAGCGTTTTGTTACCGGCCAGCTGGGACACTGAAGCTTTCTTT.

In its sample, this clone was seen once. V usage is TRBV28 and J usage is TRBJ2-2; 7 bases match TRBD2. The CDR3 has 15 amino acids. Per germline, CDR1 MDHEN and CDR2 SYDVKM. Germline trimming cut 6 bases from V and 10 bases from J; bases unmatched to any gene: 14. CDR3 coding DNA: TGTGCCAGCAGACCGCCGTTTAGCGGGTCAATGGAGCTGTTTTTT. Translating it yields CASRPPFSGSMELFF.

The CDR3 reads CASSLVGTSGYNEQFF. For the CDR3, the DNA is TGCGCCAGCAGCTTGGTTGGGACTAGCGGCTACAATGAGCAGTTCTTC. This chain joins TRBV5-1 and TRBJ2-1; 11 nucleotides line up with TRBD2. Germline trimming cut 0 bases from V and 3 bases from J; bases unmatched to any gene: 2. This CDR3 spans 16 amino acids. The germline V gene has CDR1 SGHRS and CDR2 YFSETQ.

As concerns this clone: Other DNA sequences in this specimen translate into the identical CDR3. This chain connects TRBV7-2 to TRBJ1-2; tentative D call: TRBD1 (6 bases). In germline, CDR1 is SGHTA, CDR2 FQGNSA. This CDR3 comprises 11 residues. The V end was cut by 5 bases, the J end by 7 bases, with 8 bases between. CDR3 DNA: TGTGCCAGCAGCCCGGGGGCTGGCTACACCTTC. Translated: CASSPGAGYTF. Complete variable domain (other parts from reference TRBV7-2 and TRBJ1-2): GAGVSQSPSNKVTEKGKDVELRCDPISGHTALYWYRQSLGQGLEFLIYFQGNSAPDKSGLPSDRFSAERTGGSVSTLTIQRTQQEDSAVYLCASSPGAGYTFGSGTRLTVV.

The rearrangement uses TRBV19 and TRBJ2-5, with 8 bases aligning to TRBD2. The germline CDR1 and CDR2 sequences are LNHDA and SQIVND (reference sequence). Germline trimming cut 0 bases from V and 4 bases from J; bases unmatched to any gene: 4. This CDR3 is 15 amino acids long. The CDR3 spells CASSIDGTRRETQYF. The CDR3, as DNA: TGTGCCAGTAGTATAGATGGGACTAGGAGAGAGACCCAGTACTTC. Complete variable domain (other parts from reference TRBV19 and TRBJ2-5): DGGITQSPKYLFRKEGQNVTLSCEQNLNHDAMYWYRQDPGQGLRLIYYSQIVNDFQKGDIAEGYSVSREKKESFPLTVTSAQKNPTAFYLCASSIDGTRRETQYFGPGTRLLVL.

The V and J genes are TRBV9 and TRBJ2-1; 15 bases agree with TRBD2. Germline V lookup: CDR1 SGDLS, CDR2 YYNGEE. Unmatched junction bases numbered 5, after V lost 0 bases and J lost 7 bases. This CDR3 has 17 amino acids. CDR3 coding DNA: TGTGCCAGCAGCGTAGGTTCTGGGACTAGCGGGAGGAATGAGCAGTTCTTC. Translation gives CASSVGSGTSGRNEQFF. The entire variable domain, with the rest obtained from reference TRBV9 and TRBJ2-1, is as follows: DSGVTQTPKHLITATGQRVTLRCSPRSGDLSVYWYQQSLDQGLQFLIQYYNGEERAKGNILERFSAQQFPDLHSELNLSSLELGDSALYFCASSVGSGTSGRNEQFFGPGTRLTVL.